The rows below give T cell receptor beta chains drawn from one sample of a study of T cell responses to AZD1222 COVID-19 vaccine. The data were produced by immunoSEQ multiplex PCR, yet TCRdb's version contains in-frame clones alone and is incomplete. The sample lists fewer than 90,000 clones, about 88% occurring once. Sample: peripheral blood, taken on day 0 of AZD1222 vaccination. The receptor set was obtained from an adult in good health. The CDR3 runs from the conserved cysteine through the conserved F or W. A D gene is named only where the DNA matches it firmly. The size entry is marked missing in some rows and otherwise reads once, few, many or a size class.

TRBV10-3	-	TRBJ2-7	-	TGTGCCATCAGTGAGTCCGGGGAAAAGCGTGGGGACTACGAGCAGTACTTC	CAISESGEKRGDYEQYF
TRBV5-1	-	TRBJ2-1	once	TGCGCCAGCAGCTTCAACCAATACAATGAGCAGTTCTTC	CASSFNQYNEQFF
TRBV5-1	TRBD1	TRBJ2-2	-	TGCGCCAGCGCTCCCGACAGGGGGTCCACCGGGGAGCTGTTTTTT	CASAPDRGSTGELFF
TRBV6-5	-	TRBJ1-2	-	TGTGCCAGCAGTTACGGGGGACCGGGTAACTATGGCTACACCTTC	CASSYGGPGNYGYTF
TRBV28	-	TRBJ1-5	-	TGTGCCAGCAGTTTGGCCAGTACTGTAAATCAGCCCCAGCATTTT	CASSLASTVNQPQHF
TRBV11-2	-	TRBJ1-2	few	TGTGCCAGCAGCTCCCTAGGCGGGAGGAAGGGGGGGTATGGCTACACCTTC	CASSSLGGRKGGYGYTF
TRBV5-1	TRBD1	TRBJ2-7	-	TGCGCCAGCAGGGAGGGGACAGGGATTACCTACGAGCAGTACTTC	CASREGTGITYEQYF
TRBV2	-	TRBJ1-1	-	TGTGCCAGCAGAGAAGGGGCGAACACTGAAGCTTTCTTT	CASREGANTEAFF
TRBV6-5	TRBD1	TRBJ1-1	-	TGTGCCAGCAGTATGGACAGGGAAAACACTGAAGCTTTCTTT	CASSMDRENTEAFF
TRBV11-3	TRBD1	TRBJ2-5	-	TGTGCCAGCAGCTTAGAAGGGGGCCCCCAAGAGACCCAGTACTTC	CASSLEGGPQETQYF
TRBV5-6	-	TRBJ2-3	-	TGTGCCAGCAGCCCCGGGACGGCTAGCACAGATACGCAGTATTTT	CASSPGTASTDTQYF
TRBV10-3	TRBD2	TRBJ2-7	-	TGTGCCACCGTGCGTCTAGCGGGAGTGGGTGAGCAGTACTTC	CATVRLAGVGEQYF
TRBV5-1	-	TRBJ2-3	-	TGCGCCAGCAGCTTGGCCCCGGGGCCAGATACGCAGTATTTT	CASSLAPGPDTQYF
TRBV5-4	-	TRBJ1-2	-	TGTGCCAGCAGCGTGGACAGCTCTCGGGGCTACACCTTC	CASSVDSSRGYTF
TRBV27	-	TRBJ1-4	once	TGTGCCAGCAGTTTATGGGCCTCCGGGTCCCACTCAGGAGGAAATGAAAAACTGTTTTTT	CASSLWASGSHSGGNEKLFF
TRBV28	-	TRBJ2-1	once	TGTGCCAGCAGTTTAGCACGGGGACAAATCTCCTACAATGAGCAGTTCTTC	CASSLARGQISYNEQFF
TRBV27	-	TRBJ1-6	-	TGTGCCAGCAGTTCCAATTCACCCCTCCACTTT	CASSSNSPLHF
TRBV10-1	-	TRBJ2-7	-	TGCGCCAGCAGTGCATACAGTTTCTACGAGCAGTACTTC	CASSAYSFYEQYF
TRBV19	-	TRBJ2-1	-	TGTGCCAGTAGTATAAGCCAGGGGTCCTACAATGAGCAGTTCTTC	CASSISQGSYNEQFF
TRBV12-2	-	TRBJ1-4	-	TGTGCAAGTCGCTTAGCGGAGGGACAGGGGGCGCGAGGGGAAAAACTGTTTTTT	CASRLAEGQGARGEKLFF
TRBV4-2	TRBD1	TRBJ2-5	few	TGTGCCAGCAGCTCACTTGTCGGGACAGGGGAACAAGAGACCCAGTACTTC	CASSSLVGTGEQETQYF
TRBV12-3/TRBV12-4	-	TRBJ2-5	-	TGTGCCAGCAGCGAAAGCGAGACCCAGTACTTC	CASSESETQYF
TRBV6-5	-	TRBJ2-7	-	TGTGCCAGCAGTTTTGGCAGGTACTCCCACGAGCAGTACTTC	CASSFGRYSHEQYF
TRBV7-9	TRBD1	TRBJ2-2	-	TGTGCCAGCACCGCGACAGGGCAAACCGGGGAGCTGTTTTTT	CASTATGQTGELFF
TRBV28	-	TRBJ1-2	-	TGTGCCAGCAGTTTTACGGCTGGGGGAAGAAACACCTTC	CASSFTAGGRNTF
TRBV13	TRBD1	TRBJ2-5	-	TGTGCCAGCAGTACAGGGGTTGAGACCCAGTACTTC	CASSTGVETQYF
TRBV11-2	-	TRBJ1-6	-	TGTGCCAGCAGCCCGGCGCCCTATAATTCACCCCTCCACTTT	CASSPAPYNSPLHF
TRBV25-1	TRBD1	TRBJ2-7	-	TGTGCCAGCAGTGATCTTGGACAGGGAGTTTACGAGCAGTACTTC	CASSDLGQGVYEQYF
TRBV12-3/TRBV12-4	-	TRBJ1-4	-	TGTGCCAGCACCCGGGGCCAAGGTGAAAAACTGTTTTTT	CASTRGQGEKLFF
TRBV5-6	-	TRBJ1-2	-	TGTGCCAGCAGCTTGGGGGGGCAGGTGAGAGGCTACACCTTC	CASSLGGQVRGYTF